This TCR beta chain was obtained from a study of cytomegalovirus exposure and HLA in healthy donors. Germline lookup yields CDR1 SGHRS and CDR2 YFSETQ. The CDR3 has 13 residues. V lost 3 bases and J lost 6; bases outside the gene matches: 5. The PCR ran on 60 Vbeta and 13 Jbeta primers. Assay used: immunoSEQ multiplex PCR; TCRdb lists only in-frame clones, some missing. The data hold 170,000 or so clones, with around 84% observed a single time. V usage is TRBV5-1 and J usage is TRBJ2-7, with 8 positions matching TRBD1. This receptor was taken from a man aged 18-30 years in good health and CMV-seronegative. Sequenced: PBMCs. The CDR3 DNA reads as TGCGCCAGCAGCTCCCTCGGACAGGGCGAGCAGTACTTC. The encoded protein is CASSSLGQGEQYF.